These 9 T cell receptor beta chains were all obtained from the same sample, sequenced in a study of shared clonotypes between healthy human individuals. The naive CD8 fraction comprised CD45RO-negative cells positively selected for CCR7 and excluded terminally differentiated effector memory CD45RA+ cells. The method was immunoSEQ multiplex PCR; TCRdb's version includes in-frame clones alone and lacks a portion of them. The table records about 700,000 clones, roughly nine tenths of them present only once. What was sequenced was naive CD8+ T cells sorted from blood. These receptors were taken from a man aged 25 to 40 in good health.

This clone occurred once. V is TRBV6-1 and J is TRBJ2-7; 11 bases map to TRBD2. The CDR3 extends over 15 amino acids. CDR1 is MNHNS and CDR2 is SASEGT in the germline V gene. V gave up 6 bases and J gave up 3 bases; unmatched junction bases: 7. The CDR3 region has the DNA TGTGCCAGCAGCGCAACTAGCGGGAGCCTCTACGAGCAGTACTTC. Protein sequence: CASSATSGSLYEQYF.

As to this clone: This sample also contains other DNA sequences that code for the same CDR3. This rearrangement joins TRBV29-1 to TRBJ2-1, with TRBD1 matching 8 bases. The V gene end was trimmed by 3 bases and the J gene end by 0 bases; junction bases not matched to a gene: 4. From germline, CDR1 is SQVTM and CDR2 ANQGSEA. The CDR3 extends over 15 amino acids. The chain's CDR3 is CSVEGGQGSYNEQFF. CDR3 bases: TGCAGCGTTGAGGGAGGACAGGGCTCCTACAATGAGCAGTTCTTC.

The rearrangement uses TRBV15 and TRBJ2-3; D may be TRBD2 (5 bases). This CDR3 spans 15 amino acids. V was cut by 0 bases and J by 2 bases, with 9 bases left in between. The germline V gene has CDR1 LNHNV and CDR2 YYDKDF (reference sequence). The DNA of the CDR3 is TGTGCCACCAGCAGAGACGGACTCGACACAGATACGCAGTATTTT. Its translation is CATSRDGLDTDTQYF.

The gene calls are TRBV10-2 and TRBJ2-7, with TRBD1 matching 7 bases. V dropped 8 bases and J dropped 2; count of bases not matched to a gene: 6. The germline CDR1 and CDR2 sequences are WSHSY and SAAADI. This CDR3 has 13 amino acids. The CDR3 sequence: CASRQGGPYEQYF. CDR3 nucleotide sequence: TGCGCCAGCCGACAGGGTGGCCCCTACGAGCAGTACTTC.

The sample holds one count of this clone. The rearrangement joins TRBV6-5 to TRBJ1-1; D is undetermined. V was shortened by 0 bases and J by 4 bases, with 12 bases between the two germline ends. The CDR3 sequence is 15 residues long. Germline V gene lookup returns CDR1 MNHEY and CDR2 SVGAGI. The CDR3 coding sequence is TGTGCCAGCAGTTACTCGGCGAGAAGGTCCACTGAAGCTTTCTTT. This encodes CASSYSARRSTEAFF.

This clone has just one count. The sample holds other DNA sequences that translate to the same CDR3. This chain uses TRBV27 with TRBJ2-1; the match to TRBD2 covers 12 bases. Germline assignment: CDR1 MNHEY and CDR2 SMNVEV (reference sequence). V dropped 2 bases and J dropped 1; count of bases not matched to a gene: 0. The CDR3 has 16 residues. CDR3 loop: CASSLGLAGSYNEQFF. In DNA form, the CDR3 reads TGTGCCAGCAGTTTAGGACTAGCGGGATCCTACAATGAGCAGTTCTTC.

This clone was detected many times. V and J are TRBV7-3 and TRBJ2-1; D is possibly TRBD1 (5 bases). Deletions cut 5 bases from V and 4 bases from J, with 9 bases between. The CDR3 spans 13 residues. Looked up from germline, CDR1 is SGHTA and CDR2 is FQGTGA. CDR3 in DNA: TGTGCCAGCAGCCCGGACAATTACAATGAGCAGTTCTTC. As protein: CASSPDNYNEQFF.

The rearrangement joins TRBV13 to TRBJ2-7, with TRBD2 identical over 11 bases. Unmatched junction bases numbered 4, after V lost 6 bases and J lost 3 bases. CDR3 length: 14 amino acids. The V gene's germline CDR1 is PRHDT and CDR2 FYEKMQ (reference sequence). CDR3 amino acids: CASRRTSGSYEQYF. The CDR3 DNA sequence: TGTGCCAGCAGGCGTACTAGCGGGAGCTACGAGCAGTACTTC.

The chain is built from TRBV5-6 and TRBJ2-1, with D possibly TRBD2 on 6 matching bases. CDR1 is SGHDT and CDR2 is YYEEEE in the germline V gene. V gave up 3 bases and J gave up 3 bases, with 19 bases separating them. This CDR3 spans 17 amino acids. The CDR3 bases are TGTGCCAGCAGCTGGGGTTTCGCGGGGAATCTCTACAATGAGCAGTTCTTC. Amino acid sequence: CASSWGFAGNLYNEQFF. The whole variable domain, filled in from reference TRBV5-6 and TRBJ2-1, reads DAGVTQSPTHLIKTRGQQVTLRCSPKSGHDTVSWYQQALGQGPQFIFQYYEEEERQRGNFPDRFSGHQFPNYSSELNVNALLLGDSALYLCASSWGFAGNLYNEQFFGPGTRLTVL.